These T cell receptor beta chains were read from a single sample in a study of cytomegalovirus exposure and HLA in healthy donors. Assay used: immunoSEQ multiplex PCR; TCRdb lists only in-frame clones, some missing. The sample includes around 58,000 clones, about three quarters of them seen just once. Sample: PBMCs. Receptor source: a female donor in good health and CMV-seronegative. CDR3s include the opening cysteine and the closing phenylalanine or tryptophan. D genes are given only for firm matches. Expanded clones get a size class; other rows say once, few or many, or leave the size out.

j_call v_call clone_size d_call cdr3_nt cdr3_aa
TRBJ2-7 TRBV5-8 few TRBD2 TGTGCCAGCAGCCCCCGACTAGCCAGCGAGCAGTACTTC CASSPRLASEQYF
TRBJ2-7 TRBV7-3 - - TGTGCCAGCAGCCTAAGCAGGGACTACGAGCAGTACTTC CASSLSRDYEQYF
TRBJ2-5 TRBV6-5 - - TGTGCCAGCAGGTCGCGTGGAGGGTTGGGGGAGACCCAGTACTTC CASRSRGGLGETQYF
TRBJ2-7 TRBV5-1 once - TGCGCCAGCAGCCCCCGGGAGGGGGCGGCGGAGCAGTACTTC CASSPREGAAEQYF
TRBJ1-1 TRBV28 few TRBD1 TGTGCCAGCATGACAGGGACCATGAACACTGAAGCTTTCTTT CASMTGTMNTEAFF
TRBJ2-6 TRBV2 - TRBD2 TGTGCCAGCAGACCGGGACTGGGCGGGAGGGCTCTCTCTGGGGCCAACGTCCTGACTTTC CASRPGLGGRALSGANVLTF
TRBJ2-3 TRBV27 - TRBD2 TGTGCCAGCAGTTTAAACCCGGGACTAGAGACAGATACGCAGTATTTT CASSLNPGLETDTQYF
TRBJ2-2 TRBV6-1 few - TGTGCCAGCAGTGAAGGGGGGGACACCGGGGAGCTGTTTTTT CASSEGGDTGELFF
TRBJ1-6 TRBV9 few - TGTGCCAGCAGCGAGACGGACAGCTCCTATAATTCACCCCTCCACTTT CASSETDSSYNSPLHF
TRBJ1-1 TRBV19 - TRBD1 TGTGCCAGTAGTATAGGACAGGGCCGGAGCACTGAAGCTTTCTTT CASSIGQGRSTEAFF
TRBJ1-3 TRBV9 once - TGTGCCAGCAGCCCCTCAACGGGAGCGGATTCCTCTGGAAACACCATATATTTT CASSPSTGADSSGNTIYF
TRBJ2-3 TRBV19 few - TGTGCCAGTAGTATTGGTCTACGCCTACCAGGGACAGATACGCAGTATTTT CASSIGLRLPGTDTQYF
TRBJ1-5 TRBV27 - - TGTGCCAGCAGCACAGGTTTCGGCGTTCAGCCCCAGCATTTT CASSTGFGVQPQHF
TRBJ1-4 TRBV19 - - TGTGCCAGTAAGTCCTTCCGGGGGGACGAAAAACTGTTTTTT CASKSFRGDEKLFF
TRBJ1-3 TRBV5-1 - - TGCGCCAGCAGCTTGGACGGACTGCGAGGAAACACCATATATTTT CASSLDGLRGNTIYF
TRBJ2-1 TRBV2 - TRBD1 TGTGCCAGCAGTTCCCTGGGACAGGGGGTGTTCTTC CASSSLGQGVFF
TRBJ2-3 TRBV19 few TRBD2 TGTGCCAGTAGTGTGCAACAACTAGCGGGGGTTACGCAGTATTTT CASSVQQLAGVTQYF
TRBJ2-7 TRBV5-5 - - TGTGCCAGCAGCTTAGGGGAGGGGGGCTACGAGCAGTACTTC CASSLGEGGYEQYF
TRBJ2-7 TRBV10-3 - TRBD2 TGTGCCATCAGTGACGGGGGGGTGAATTCCTACGAGCAGTACTTC CAISDGGVNSYEQYF
TRBJ2-5 TRBV19 - - TGTGCCAGTAGTATGGAAGGGGCAGAGACCCAGTACTTC CASSMEGAETQYF
TRBJ1-4 TRBV30 - - TGTGCCTGGGCAGGGGTAACTAATGAAAAACTGTTTTTT CAWAGVTNEKLFF
TRBJ2-7 TRBV7-8 - TRBD2 TGTGCCAGCAGCTTACTTAGCGGGGCTACCTACGAGCAGTACTTC CASSLLSGATYEQYF
TRBJ2-2 TRBV27 few TRBD2 TGTGCCAGCAGTTCGGACATAGCGGGCACCGGGGAGCTGTTTTTT CASSSDIAGTGELFF
TRBJ2-6 TRBV7-3 - - TGTGCCAGCAGCTCTCGGACAGAGGGGGCCAACGTCCTGACTTTC CASSSRTEGANVLTF
TRBJ2-7 TRBV5-4 - - TGTGCCAGCAGCTTGGACTCGGGTTACGAGCAGTACTTC CASSLDSGYEQYF
TRBJ1-1 TRBV10-3 - - TGTGCCATCAGTGGGTCGACACAAGGAAAAGCTTTCTTT CAISGSTQGKAFF
TRBJ2-7 TRBV19 - TRBD2 TGTGCCAGTAGAGAGACTAGCGGAAGATACGAGCAGTACTTC CASRETSGRYEQYF
TRBJ1-5 TRBV6-1 - - TGTGCCAGCAGAACCCCGGGACACTTCAATCAGCCCCAGCATTTT CASRTPGHFNQPQHF
TRBJ1-6 TRBV27 - TRBD1 TGTGCCAGCAGTTTCAGGGGGGCAATTGAATCCTATAATTCACCCCTCCACTTT CASSFRGAIESYNSPLHF
TRBJ1-6 TRBV11-2 - - TGTGCCAGCAGCTTAGAGCGGGGGGGGCATTCACCCCTCCACTTT CASSLERGGHSPLHF
TRBJ1-5 TRBV2 - - TGTGCCAGCAATTACAGGGAGGGTCAGCCCCAGCATTTT CASNYREGQPQHF
TRBJ2-7 TRBV18 few - TGTGCCAGCTCACCATCCAAGACATTCAACGAGCAGTACTTC CASSPSKTFNEQYF
TRBJ2-1 TRBV6-5 - - TGTGCCAGCAGTTACTCGAGGAACTACAATGAGCAGTTCTTC CASSYSRNYNEQFF
TRBJ2-5 TRBV14 - - TGTGCCAGCAGCCAAAGGTTTTCCGGGCGGGGTTTAAAAGAGACCCAGTACTTC CASSQRFSGRGLKETQYF
TRBJ1-1 TRBV5-4 - - TGTGCCAGCAGCTTGGAGGCGGGCCAGGCGAACACTGAAGCTTTCTTT CASSLEAGQANTEAFF
TRBJ2-7 TRBV7-9 - TRBD1 TGTGCCAGCAGCCAAGCAGGGGGCGAGCAGTACTTC CASSQAGGEQYF
TRBJ1-5 TRBV2 - - TGTGCCAGCAGTGAATCCGGGAATCAGCCCCAGCATTTT CASSESGNQPQHF
TRBJ1-3 TRBV9 - - TGTGCCAGCAGCGTAGACCCAGGAACGGGAAACACCATATATTTT CASSVDPGTGNTIYF
TRBJ2-3 TRBV2 - - TGTGCCAGCAGTGGTGAAGGGGGCACAGATACGCAGTATTTT CASSGEGGTDTQYF
TRBJ2-7 TRBV7-8 - - TGTGCCAGCAGCTTAGGTGCGGGTACGACCTACGAGCAGTACTTC CASSLGAGTTYEQYF
TRBJ1-4 TRBV27 few - TGTGCCAGCAGTTTACCGCCCAAAGTGGACAACAGGAATGAAAAACTGTTTTTT CASSLPPKVDNRNEKLFF
TRBJ1-6 TRBV5-3 - - TGTGCCAGAAGCCTGGGCGGGGGCCAACAAAATTCACCCCTCCACTTT CARSLGGGQQNSPLHF
TRBJ1-2 TRBV30 - - TGTGCCTGGAGGGGGCCGCGGGGACGGGACTATGGCTACACCTTC CAWRGPRGRDYGYTF
TRBJ2-7 TRBV18 - - TGTGCCAGCTCACCCGGGACACCCTCGGGCTCCTACGAGCAGTACTTC CASSPGTPSGSYEQYF
TRBJ2-3 TRBV5-5 few - TGTGCCAGCAACTTGGGGGCTAGCACAGATACGCAGTATTTT CASNLGASTDTQYF
TRBJ2-1 TRBV19 - TRBD1 TGTGCCAGTAGTAAACCTAATAGGGGGCGTACCTACAATGAGCAGTTCTTC CASSKPNRGRTYNEQFF
TRBJ2-7 TRBV4-3 - TRBD2 TGCGCCAGCAGCCAAGAAGCCCCAGGACTAGCGGGAGCCTACGAGCAGTACTTC CASSQEAPGLAGAYEQYF
TRBJ2-5 TRBV2 - - TGTGCCAGTAGAGACAGCGCGGAGACCCAGTACTTC CASRDSAETQYF
TRBJ2-3 TRBV7-2 - - TGTGCCAGCAGCTTAGGTTCCGGGGGAGGAGCAACAGATACGCAGTATTTT CASSLGSGGGATDTQYF
TRBJ2-7 TRBV4-1 few - TGCGCCAGCAGCCAGGGCGGATTAGTAGGGGGAACTACCCACGAGCAGTACTTC CASSQGGLVGGTTHEQYF
TRBJ1-1 TRBV28 - TRBD1 TGTGCCAGCAGTTTATGGGCCGAACAGGGGAATGAAGCTTTCTTT CASSLWAEQGNEAFF